The clone carrying this T cell receptor beta chain was counted a few times. It was with 60 Vbeta and 13 Jbeta primers that the PCR ran. Data came from immunoSEQ multiplex PCR; TCRdb stores just in-frame clones and leaves some out. The sample has 100,000 to 150,000 clones, 70% to 85% seen once; the top ten hold about 1.5%. The record originates from a study of cytomegalovirus exposure and HLA in healthy donors. This receptor was identified in a female donor in good health and CMV-seronegative. Source material: PBMCs.

The CDR3 protein is CASSRVQPGGYTF. The DNA of the CDR3 is TGTGCCAGCAGCCGAGTACAACCCGGGGGCTACACCTTC. The chain couples TRBV5-6 to TRBJ1-2, with D unclear. CDR1 is SGHDT and CDR2 is YYEEEE in the germline V gene. The CDR3 length is 13 residues. V gave up 4 bases and J gave up 8 bases, with 15 bases separating them.